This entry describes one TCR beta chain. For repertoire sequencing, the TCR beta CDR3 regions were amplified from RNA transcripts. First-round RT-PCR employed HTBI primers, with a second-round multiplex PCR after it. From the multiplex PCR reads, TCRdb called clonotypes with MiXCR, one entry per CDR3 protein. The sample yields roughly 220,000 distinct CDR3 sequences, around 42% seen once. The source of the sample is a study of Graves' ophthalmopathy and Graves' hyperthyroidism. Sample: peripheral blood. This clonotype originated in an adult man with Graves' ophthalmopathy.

In DNA, the CDR3 is TGTGCCAGCAGCTCGTCGGGGTCCCGTGGCTACACCTTC. Amino acid sequence: CASSSSGSRGYTF. The genes are TRBV7-2 and TRBJ1-2, with unresolved D. V was cut by 4 bases and J by 7 bases, with 13 bases left in between. Germline V lookup: CDR1 SGHTA, CDR2 FQGNSA. CDR3 size: 13 residues.